What follows are 26 T cell receptor beta chains derived from one specimen sequenced in a study of blood T cell repertoires in COVID-19. TCRdb's copy holds only in-frame clones and misses some; the assay was immunoSEQ multiplex PCR. The sample yields about 500,000 clones, nearly 90% seen once. Sequencing used peripheral blood. The receptor source for this set is a man younger than 30 with COVID-19, enrolled during active disease.

The chain joins TRBV6-6 to TRBJ1-1; 10 bases agree with TRBD1. The CDR3 sequence is 15 residues long. J gave up 6 bases and V 4 bases, and 8 bases lay outside the gene matches. Per the germline V gene, CDR1 is MNHNY and CDR2 is SVGAGI (reference sequence). CDR3 loop: CASSFPGTGDAEAFF. CDR3 sequence (DNA): TGTGCCAGCAGTTTCCCCGGGACAGGGGACGCTGAAGCTTTCTTT.

This clone was seen just once. This chain joins TRBV5-1 and TRBJ2-1; 14 bases fit TRBD2. The J segment lost 3 bases and the V segment lost 4 bases, leaving 3 bases of the junction unmatched. The CDR3 is made up of 16 amino acids. The germline V gene has CDR1 SGHRS and CDR2 YFSETQ. The CDR3 protein is CASSPGLAGVYNEQFF. DNA for the CDR3: TGCGCCAGCAGCCCGGGACTAGCGGGGGTCTACAATGAGCAGTTCTTC.

At least ten counts were recorded for this clone. The chain joins TRBV10-2 to TRBJ2-3; 9 bases are a match to TRBD2. This CDR3 comprises 14 residues. J lost 4 bases, V lost 6 bases, and 5 bases had no gene match. The germline V gene has CDR1 WSHSY and CDR2 SAAADI. This chain's CDR3 is CASSTSGRADTQYF. CDR3 DNA sequence: TGCGCCAGCAGCACTAGCGGGCGCGCAGATACGCAGTATTTT.

The rearrangement joins TRBV5-5 to TRBJ1-5; D not resolved. The V gene lost 0 bases and the J gene lost 5 bases, with 9 bases spanning the gap. Per germline, CDR1 SGHKS and CDR2 YYEKEE (reference sequence). This CDR3 has 14 residues. The CDR3 DNA sequence: TGTGCCAGCAGCTTGGGGTTCGGGTATCAGCCCCAGCATTTT. Amino acid sequence: CASSLGFGYQPQHF. The full variable domain, with the rest looked up from reference TRBV5-5 and TRBJ1-5, is DAGVTQSPTHLIKTRGQQVTLRCSPISGHKSVSWYQQVLGQGPQFIFQYYEKEERGRGNFPDRFSARQFPNYSSELNVNALLLGDSALYLCASSLGFGYQPQHFGDGTRLSIL.

The chain combines TRBV7-3 with TRBJ2-1; 7 nucleotides match TRBD1. CDR1 is SGHTA, CDR2 FQGTGA, per germline. V trimming: 5 bases; J trimming: 4 bases; junction bases outside the gene matches: 8. The CDR3 is 15 residues long. The chain's CDR3 is CASSPETGQYNEQFF. CDR3 nucleotide sequence: TGTGCCAGCAGCCCTGAGACGGGACAGTACAATGAGCAGTTCTTC.

V and J are TRBV6-6 and TRBJ2-2; TRBD2 might be the D (5 bases). The length of the CDR3 is 16 residues. CDR1 and CDR2 (germline): MNHNY, SVGAGI (reference sequence). Trimming pared 7 bases from V and 1 base from J, leaving 16 bases between. Here the CDR3 reads CASTQPGVLNTGELFF. CDR3 DNA: TGTGCCAGCACCCAACCCGGGGTTCTGAACACCGGGGAGCTGTTTTTT.

The rearrangement links TRBV2 to TRBJ1-2; 9 bases match TRBD1. The CDR3 contains 15 residues. Germline values: CDR1 SNHLY, CDR2 FYNNEI. Trimming cost V 3 bases and J 5 bases; bases outside gene matches: 7. This chain's CDR3 is CASSDVGTGKYGYTF. In DNA, the CDR3 is TGTGCCAGCAGTGACGTCGGGACAGGGAAGTATGGCTACACCTTC.

This clone appeared once. This rearrangement joins TRBV3-1 (or the pseudogene TRBV3-2) to TRBJ1-5; 8 bases are a match to TRBD1. V lost 2 bases, J lost 6 bases, and 9 bases stayed unmatched. This CDR3 region has 16 residues. Germline CDR1 reads LGHDT; CDR2 reads YNNKEL (reference sequence). This chain's CDR3 is CASSQSDRGRGQPQHF. DNA for the CDR3: TGTGCCAGCAGCCAATCTGACAGGGGACGGGGTCAGCCCCAGCATTTT.

J is TRBJ2-1 and V is TRBV27, with a tentative D call TRBD2 (5 bases). V was trimmed by 2 bases and J by 5 bases, leaving 10 bases between them. Germline lookup yields CDR1 MNHEY and CDR2 SMNVEV (reference sequence). The CDR3 sequence is 14 residues long. The CDR3 here is CASSLQTGNNEQFF. In DNA form, the CDR3 reads TGTGCCAGCAGTTTACAGACGGGGAACAATGAGCAGTTCTTC.

The V gene is TRBV2, the J gene TRBJ1-1; 7 bases match TRBD1. V shed 3 bases, J shed 9 bases, and the junction held 10 bases outside the gene matches. Germline CDR1 is SNHLY and CDR2 is FYNNEI. This CDR3 is built from 14 residues. CDR3 DNA: TGTGCCAGCAGTGATGGCCTTACGACAGGGAAAGCTTTCTTT. Amino acid sequence: CASSDGLTTGKAFF.

This clone has a single count. The chain uses TRBV6-1 and TRBJ2-7; D is unclear. The V and J ends lost 0 bases and 3 bases respectively, with 9 bases between them. The germline V gene has CDR1 MNHNS and CDR2 SASEGT. CDR3 length: 14 amino acids. CDR3: CASSEAGSLYEQYF. CDR3 sequence (DNA): TGTGCCAGCAGTGAAGCTGGCTCCCTCTACGAGCAGTACTTC.

This chain joins TRBV14 and TRBJ2-7; 8 positions agree with TRBD1. From germline, CDR1 is SGHDN and CDR2 FVKESK. V lost 1 base and J lost 6; bases outside the gene matches: 2. The CDR3 has 13 amino acids. DNA of the CDR3: TGTGCCAGCAGCCAAGTCAGGGGGCGCGAGCAGTACTTC. Protein product: CASSQVRGREQYF.

The chain carries TRBV5-1 and TRBJ2-7, with TRBD2 matching 10 bases. This CDR3 comprises 14 residues. V shed 7 bases, J shed 3 bases, and the junction held 7 bases outside the gene matches. Germline CDR1 and CDR2: SGHRS and YFSETQ. CDR3 nucleotide sequence: TGCGCCAGCCGCCCCGGGACTAGCGTCTACGAGCAGTACTTC. Residues: CASRPGTSVYEQYF.

This chain connects TRBV7-9 to TRBJ2-1, with 10 bases that match TRBD2. CDR3 length equals 15 residues. The germline gives CDR1 SEHNR, CDR2 FQNEAQ (reference sequence). The trim removed 2 bases at V and 6 bases at J, leaving 4 bases unmatched. In DNA, the CDR3 is TGTGCCAGCAGCTTACTAGCGGGAGTGGGCAATGAGCAGTTCTTC. Translated: CASSLLAGVGNEQFF.

The chain is built from TRBV5-4 and TRBJ2-2; 10 nucleotides agree with TRBD1. Germline V lookup: CDR1 SGHNT, CDR2 YYREEE (reference sequence). Trimming at V came to 4 bases and at J to 4 bases, leaving 4 bases not matched to a gene. CDR3 length: 15 amino acids. The CDR3 region is CASSAGTGATGELFF. CDR3 nucleotide sequence: TGTGCCAGCAGCGCCGGGACAGGGGCCACCGGGGAGCTGTTTTTT. The full variable domain, rest sourced from reference TRBV5-4 and TRBJ2-2, is ETGVTQSPTHLIKTRGQQVTLRCSSQSGHNTVSWYQQALGQGPQFIFQYYREEENGRGNFPPRFSGLQFPNYSSELNVNALELDDSALYLCASSAGTGATGELFFGEGSRLTVL.

The chain combines TRBV7-8 with TRBJ2-5; D remains ambiguous. The germline V and J ends were trimmed by 3 bases and 4 bases, with 3 bases remaining between them. In germline, CDR1 is SGHVS, CDR2 FQNEAQ. The CDR3 has 11 residues. Written as DNA, the CDR3 is TGTGCCAGCAGCTTCTCAGAGACCCAGTACTTC. It encodes CASSFSETQYF.

The chain links TRBV25-1 to TRBJ2-3, with D tentatively TRBD2 (6 bases). The CDR3 is 17 residues long. Between the trimmed V and J ends, which lost 3 bases and 4 bases, there was a span of 20 bases. From germline, CDR1 is MGHDK and CDR2 SYGVNS. In DNA form, the CDR3 reads TGTGCCAGCAGTGATCGGGGGACTCTTGATATCCCAGATACGCAGTATTTT. It specifies CASSDRGTLDIPDTQYF.

Notes on this clone: The same CDR3 arises from other DNA sequences in this sample as well. J is TRBJ2-7 and V is TRBV11-2; D is ambiguous. V shed 5 bases and J shed 2 bases, with 4 bases lying between them. In germline, CDR1 is SGHAT, CDR2 FQNNGV. The CDR3 extends over 11 amino acids. The CDR3 loop reads CASSLAYEQYF. DNA of the CDR3: TGTGCCAGCAGCCTCGCCTACGAGCAGTACTTC.

This chain connects TRBV5-4 to TRBJ2-5, with a tentative D call TRBD2 (6 bases). The CDR3 has 14 residues. Germline values: CDR1 SGHNT, CDR2 YYREEE (reference sequence). The germline V and J ends were trimmed by 4 bases and 5 bases, with 15 bases remaining between them. CDR3 sequence: CASSGGAAAETQYF. CDR3 in DNA: TGTGCCAGCAGCGGCGGGGCCGCGGCGGAGACCCAGTACTTC.

V usage is TRBV5-1 and J usage is TRBJ2-2; 9 bases line up with TRBD2. J lost 5 bases, V lost 5 bases, and 10 bases had no gene match. The CDR3 extends over 16 amino acids. Germline CDR1 reads SGHRS; CDR2 reads YFSETQ. The CDR3 is CASRGHSGGKTGELFF. CDR3 nucleotide sequence: TGCGCCAGCAGGGGACATAGCGGGGGCAAGACCGGGGAGCTGTTTTTT. The complete variable domain, with remaining parts taken from reference TRBV5-1 and TRBJ2-2, reads KAGVTQTPRYLIKTRGQQVTLSCSPISGHRSVSWYQQTPGQGLQFLFEYFSETQRNKGNFPGRFSGRQFSNSRSEMNVSTLELGDSALYLCASRGHSGGKTGELFFGEGSRLTVL.

This sequence joins TRBV7-2 and TRBJ2-3; TRBD2 matches at 12 bases. Losses at the gene ends were 5 bases for V and 4 bases for J; bases not matched to a gene: 7. The CDR3 is 16 residues long. Per the germline V gene, CDR1 is SGHTA and CDR2 is FQGNSA. The CDR3 sequence is CASSPWTSGTSDTQYF. The CDR3 nucleotides are TGTGCCAGCAGCCCCTGGACTAGCGGGACCTCAGATACGCAGTATTTT. Full variable domain (missing parts from reference TRBV7-2 and TRBJ2-3): GAGVSQSPSNKVTEKGKDVELRCDPISGHTALYWYRQSLGQGLEFLIYFQGNSAPDKSGLPSDRFSAERTGGSVSTLTIQRTQQEDSAVYLCASSPWTSGTSDTQYFGPGTRLTVL.

V is TRBV2 and J is TRBJ2-3; TRBD1 agrees at 7 bases. The CDR3 length is 11 residues. The ends lost 6 bases at V and 13 bases at J; junction bases unmatched: 7. CDR1 SNHLY and CDR2 FYNNEI come from the germline V gene. The CDR3 DNA reads TGTGCCAGCAGCGACAGGGTCGTGAAGTATTTT. Protein: CASSDRVVKYF.

The chain links TRBV19 to TRBJ2-3; 7 nucleotides align to TRBD1. The CDR3 covers 14 residues. Germline V gene lookup returns CDR1 LNHDA and CDR2 SQIVND (reference sequence). Trimming removed 5 bases from V and 4 bases from J; junction bases left unmatched: 6. The chain's CDR3 is CASSAGTVSDTQYF. For the CDR3, the DNA is TGTGCCAGTAGTGCCGGGACAGTCTCAGATACGCAGTATTTT.

V usage is TRBV28 and J usage is TRBJ2-7, with 10 positions matching TRBD1. Germline V gives CDR1 MDHEN, CDR2 SYDVKM. V was pared by 5 bases and J by 5 bases, with 9 bases of the junction left unmatched. The CDR3 extends over 15 amino acids. CDR3 amino acids: CASSTQTGGRDEQYF. The CDR3 DNA sequence: TGTGCCAGCAGTACCCAGACAGGGGGCCGGGACGAGCAGTACTTC.

The chain links TRBV11-2 to TRBJ2-7, with TRBD2 matching 10 bases. CDR1 and CDR2 (germline): SGHAT, FQNNGV. After removal of 5 bases from V and 1 base from J, the junction contained 5 bases not matched to a gene. The CDR3 loop spans 15 amino acids. CDR3 bases: TGTGCCAGCAGCCTCGGACTAGCGGAATCCTACGAGCAGTACTTC. As protein: CASSLGLAESYEQYF.

J is TRBJ1-1 and V is TRBV5-8, with TRBD1 as a possible D gene (6 bases). The CDR3 has 15 amino acids. The germline V gene has CDR1 SGHTS and CDR2 YDEGEE. Between the trimmed V and J ends, which lost 4 bases and 1 base, there was a span of 14 bases. CDR3 DNA: TGTGCCAGCAGCAGAGCCGGGACATCGAACACTGAAGCTTTCTTT. This sequence encodes CASSRAGTSNTEAFF.